The 20 T cell receptor beta chains below were found in one sample sequenced in a study of blood T cell repertoires in COVID-19. Measured with immunoSEQ multiplex PCR; TCRdb has only the in-frame clones, and not every one. The sample shows 500,000 or so clones, roughly 87% of them seen only once. Sequenced sample: PBMCs or T cells enriched from blood (not recorded which). These receptors all stem from a woman aged 18-35 years who had recovered from COVID-19.

The chain combines TRBV6-5 with TRBJ1-4; the D is unclear. The J call is uncertain, as TRBJ2-2 better fits the DNA end. Per the germline V gene, CDR1 is MNHEY and CDR2 is SVGAGI. The CDR3 contains 13 residues. CDR3 bases: TGTGCCAGCAGATCGTTAGCCCACAGGGAGCTGTTTTTT. Translating it yields CASRSLAHRELFF.

The V gene is TRBV19, the J gene TRBJ2-7; D may be TRBD1 (6 bases). The germline CDR1 and CDR2 sequences are LNHDA and SQIVND (reference sequence). The CDR3 consists of 14 residues. Trimming pared 5 bases from V and 2 bases from J, leaving 13 bases between. This CDR3 is CASSWRTEAYEQYF. In DNA form, the CDR3 reads TGTGCCAGTAGTTGGCGGACAGAGGCCTACGAGCAGTACTTC. Looking up the rest from reference TRBV19 and TRBJ2-7 gives the full variable domain: DGGITQSPKYLFRKEGQNVTLSCEQNLNHDAMYWYRQDPGQGLRLIYYSQIVNDFQKGDIAEGYSVSREKKESFPLTVTSAQKNPTAFYLCASSWRTEAYEQYFGPGTRLTVT.

J is TRBJ1-5 and V is TRBV10-2, with D maybe TRBD1 (5 bases). CDR3 size: 13 residues. V shed 7 bases and J shed 5 bases, with 12 bases lying between them. Germline V CDR1 and CDR2: WSHSY, SAAADI. In nucleotides, the CDR3 is TGCGCCAGCAATCAGGGCAGGTATCAGCCCCAGCATTTT. This codes for CASNQGRYQPQHF.

On this clone itself: The junction shows a germline mismatch at one end, possibly a read error. The chain recombines TRBV10-3 with TRBJ1-1, with TRBD1 as a possible D gene (6 bases). Germline CDR1 reads ENHRY; CDR2 reads SYGVKD. The CDR3 is made up of 15 amino acids. Here the CDR3 DNA reads TGTGCCATCAGTGAGTCCGGAACAGGGAACAGTGAAGCTTTCTTT. This sequence encodes CAISESGTGNSEAFF.

V usage is TRBV5-8 and J usage is TRBJ2-6; the D gene is possibly TRBD2 (5 bases). Germline V gene lookup returns CDR1 SGHTS and CDR2 YDEGEE. Trimming stripped 2 bases from V and 0 bases from J, with 9 bases between. The CDR3 length is 16 residues. CDR3 DNA sequence: TGTGCCAGCAGCTTTGGAGCGGTCTCTGGGGCCAACGTCCTGACTTTC. Translation: CASSFGAVSGANVLTF.

The CDR3 sequence: CASSPTTLSYEQYF. CDR3 nucleotides: TGTGCCAGCAGTCCTACGACACTCTCCTACGAGCAGTACTTC. The V call is TRBV5-6, the J call TRBJ2-7, with no clear D. This CDR3 has 14 residues. V was shortened by 5 bases and J by 0 bases, with 12 bases between the two germline ends. The germline gives CDR1 SGHDT, CDR2 YYEEEE.

The chain uses TRBV19 and TRBJ1-2; a possible D gene is TRBD1 (5 bases). V was shortened by 8 bases and J by 8 bases, with 15 bases between the two germline ends. Germline V gene data show CDR1 as LNHDA and CDR2 as SQIVND (reference sequence). This CDR3 comprises 12 residues. The CDR3 spells CASSGGVRGYTF. CDR3 bases: TGTGCCAGTTCCGGGGGGGTACGAGGCTACACCTTC.

The chain employs TRBV5-1 and TRBJ1-1, with D tentatively TRBD1 (5 bases). The CDR3 spans 14 residues. CDR1 and CDR2 (germline): SGHRS, YFSETQ. Trimming took 0 bases from V and 5 from J, leaving 11 bases between them. As DNA, the CDR3 is TGCGCCAGCAGCTTGGAATGGGGCGTTACTGAAGCTTTCTTT. Its translation is CASSLEWGVTEAFF.

The rearrangement uses TRBV29-1 and TRBJ1-1; D uncertain. Trimming stripped 3 bases from V and 0 bases from J, with 8 bases between. CDR1 and CDR2 from the germline V gene are SQVTM and ANQGSEA. The CDR3 is made up of 13 amino acids. This CDR3 reads CSVEEPMNTEAFF. The CDR3 DNA reads TGCAGCGTTGAGGAGCCTATGAACACTGAAGCTTTCTTT.

Note on this clone: This sample also contains other DNA sequences that code for the same CDR3. The chain is built from TRBV20-1 and TRBJ2-1; D is perhaps TRBD2 (6 bases). This CDR3 is built from 11 residues. Germline-derived CDR1 and CDR2 are DFQATT and SNEGSKA (reference sequence). With 3 bases removed from V and 9 bases from J, the gap between germline ends came to 9 bases. CDR3: CSASGGGEQFF. CDR3 nucleotides: TGCAGTGCTAGTGGGGGAGGTGAGCAGTTCTTC.

The chain couples TRBV12-5 to TRBJ2-3; weak D call: TRBD2 (6 bases). The CDR3 is 16 residues long. The germline V gene has CDR1 LGHNT and CDR2 FRNRAP. V dropped 3 bases and J dropped 2 bases, with 15 bases sitting between them. The CDR3 is CASGFIAEINTDTQYF. In DNA, the CDR3 is TGTGCTAGTGGTTTCATAGCGGAAATTAACACAGATACGCAGTATTTT. Full variable domain (rest looked up from reference TRBV12-5 and TRBJ2-3): DARVTQTPRHKVTEMGQEVTMRCQPILGHNTVFWYRQTMMQGLELLAYFRNRAPLDDSGMPKDRFSAEMPDATLATLKIQPSEPRDSAVYFCASGFIAEINTDTQYFGPGTRLTVL.

The chain recombines TRBV30 with TRBJ1-2, with D hard to call. Germline V CDR1 and CDR2: GTSNPN, SVGIG (reference sequence). Trimming removed 1 base from V and 4 bases from J, with 7 bases in between. The CDR3 extends over 12 amino acids. The CDR3 DNA reads TGTGCCTGGAGTGCGACTGCCTATGGCTACACCTTC. Translating gives CAWSATAYGYTF.

The chain has TRBV15 and TRBJ1-2; D not certain. The CDR3 loop spans 14 amino acids. CDR1 and CDR2 from the germline V gene are LNHNV and YYDKDF (reference sequence). Between the trimmed V and J ends, which lost 0 bases and 6 bases, there was a span of 11 bases. This CDR3 reads CATSRDLTGNGYTF. CDR3 DNA sequence: TGTGCCACCAGCAGAGATTTAACGGGGAATGGCTACACCTTC.

This chain joins TRBV11-1 and TRBJ2-3; 8 nucleotides agree with TRBD2. V lost 8 bases and J lost 5; bases outside the gene matches: 6. Germline values: CDR1 SGHAT, CDR2 FQDESV (reference sequence). The CDR3 consists of 13 residues. In nucleotides, the CDR3 is TGTGCCAGCGGGCGGGGGGCGGTAGATACGCAGTATTTT. As protein: CASGRGAVDTQYF.

This chain uses TRBV5-4 with TRBJ2-1, with 12 bases matching TRBD2. Germline CDR1 and CDR2: SGHNT and YYREEE (reference sequence). This CDR3 has 14 amino acids. V shed 10 bases, J shed 4 bases, and the junction held 6 bases outside the gene matches. This CDR3 reads CAVTSGGPYNEQFF. The CDR3 DNA reads as TGTGCCGTCACTAGCGGGGGGCCGTACAATGAGCAGTTCTTC.

V usage is TRBV5-1 and J usage is TRBJ2-1; 7 bases are a match to TRBD2. The CDR3 totals 16 residues. V was clipped by 0 bases and J by 4 bases; unmatched bases: 7. Looked up from germline, CDR1 is SGHRS and CDR2 is YFSETQ. The CDR3 is CASSLVLGRGYNEQFF. CDR3 sequence (DNA): TGCGCCAGCAGCTTGGTACTGGGGCGGGGGTACAATGAGCAGTTCTTC.

This rearrangement joins TRBV2 to TRBJ1-2; TRBD1 is a possible D gene (6 bases). The germline V and J ends were trimmed by 4 bases and 4 bases, with 13 bases remaining between them. CDR1 is SNHLY, CDR2 FYNNEI, per germline. This CDR3 region has 14 residues. The CDR3 is CASSVSGVSYGYTF. The CDR3 DNA is TGTGCCAGCAGTGTATCAGGGGTTAGCTATGGCTACACCTTC.

V gene TRBV5-1 combines with J gene TRBJ1-2; 12 nucleotides line up with TRBD1. The J segment lost 8 bases and the V segment lost 0 bases, leaving 5 bases of the junction unmatched. Germline loops: CDR1 SGHRS, CDR2 YFSETQ. The CDR3 has 15 amino acids. The CDR3 nucleotides read TGCGCCAGCAGCTTGGAGGGACAGGGGGCTAAAGGCTACACCTTC. Its protein is CASSLEGQGAKGYTF. Supplemented by reference TRBV5-1 and TRBJ1-2, the full variable domain reads KAGVTQTPRYLIKTRGQQVTLSCSPISGHRSVSWYQQTPGQGLQFLFEYFSETQRNKGNFPGRFSGRQFSNSRSEMNVSTLELGDSALYLCASSLEGQGAKGYTFGSGTRLTVV.

CDR3 protein: CAWAGQKETQYF. In nucleotides, the CDR3 is TGTGCCTGGGCCGGACAAAAAGAGACCCAGTACTTC. The V and J genes are TRBV30 and TRBJ2-5, with a possible D match to TRBD1 (5 bases). Germline CDR1 and CDR2: GTSNPN and SVGIG (reference sequence). The CDR3 extends over 12 amino acids. V was cut by 5 bases and J by 3 bases, with 10 bases left in between.

The chain is built from TRBV28 and TRBJ2-2, with D perhaps TRBD1 (5 bases). Trimming shortened V by 6 bases and J by 3 bases, and 14 bases separated the two germline ends. This CDR3 has 15 amino acids. CDR1 and CDR2 (germline): MDHEN, SYDVKM. As DNA, the CDR3 is TGTGCCAGCAGGGACGACAGTTTGGACACCGGGGAGCTGTTTTTT. It yields the protein CASRDDSLDTGELFF.